This passage covers 27 T cell receptor beta chains from one sample sequenced in a study of control samples from healthy donors and cancer patients. Measured with immunoSEQ multiplex PCR; TCRdb has only the in-frame clones, and not every one. Among about 59,000 clones listed, 92% were seen once. The specimen was PBMCs. The receptor set was obtained from a man aged 35-49 years with colorectal cancer.

In its sample, this clone was seen once. The genes are TRBV6-5 and TRBJ1-5; TRBD1 matches at 7 bases. Losses at the gene ends were 5 bases for V and 3 bases for J; bases not matched to a gene: 7. Per the germline V gene, CDR1 is MNHEY and CDR2 is SVGAGI. The length of the CDR3 is 15 residues. In DNA, the CDR3 is TGTGCCAGCAGTATCAGACAGGGCCTCAATCAGCCCCAGCATTTT. This encodes CASSIRQGLNQPQHF.

V gene TRBV5-1 combines with J gene TRBJ2-7; TRBD2 might be the D (6 bases). This CDR3 region has 14 residues. Germline assignment: CDR1 SGHRS and CDR2 YFSETQ. The V end was cut by 3 bases, the J end by 7 bases, with 17 bases between. CDR3 bases: TGCGCCAGCAGCTCCTGGGGCCCAGGGAGGGAGCAGTACTTC. Translation gives CASSSWGPGREQYF.

The chain has TRBV19 and TRBJ1-4; the D gene is possibly TRBD1 (6 bases). Trimming took 4 bases from V and 7 from J, leaving 16 bases between them. Germline V gene lookup returns CDR1 LNHDA and CDR2 SQIVND (reference sequence). The CDR3 runs to 15 residues. As DNA, the CDR3 is TGTGCCAGTAGTACCCCAGGTGGGGGCCTTGAAAAACTGTTTTTT. Its translation: CASSTPGGGLEKLFF. The complete variable domain, with remaining parts taken from reference TRBV19 and TRBJ1-4, reads DGGITQSPKYLFRKEGQNVTLSCEQNLNHDAMYWYRQDPGQGLRLIYYSQIVNDFQKGDIAEGYSVSREKKESFPLTVTSAQKNPTAFYLCASSTPGGGLEKLFFGSGTQLSVL.

The chain recombines TRBV14 with TRBJ1-4; D uncertain. V dropped 2 bases and J dropped 7 bases, with 20 bases sitting between them. Germline V CDR1 and CDR2: SGHDN, FVKESK. The CDR3 is 17 residues long. CDR3 coding DNA: TGTGCCAGCAGCCAACGAGATCTCGCGCCCTGGGGTGAAAAACTGTTTTTT. Translating it yields CASSQRDLAPWGEKLFF. Full variable domain (remainder filled in from reference TRBV14 and TRBJ1-4): EAGVTQFPSHSVIEKGQTVTLRCDPISGHDNLYWYRRVMGKEIKFLLHFVKESKQDESGMPNNRFLAERTGGTYSTLKVQPAELEDSGVYFCASSQRDLAPWGEKLFFGSGTQLSVL.

V is TRBV3-1 (or the pseudogene TRBV3-2) and J is TRBJ1-2; D is unresolved. CDR1 is LGHDT and CDR2 is YNNKEL in the germline V gene (reference sequence). Trimming took off 0 bases at V and 7 bases at J, with 9 bases between the two ends. This CDR3 has 13 residues. CDR3 DNA: TGTGCCAGCAGCCAAGACAGTTTGGGTGGCTACACCTTC. This encodes CASSQDSLGGYTF.

The rearrangement links TRBV18 to TRBJ1-6; D is undetermined. The CDR3 extends over 15 amino acids. Germline V CDR1 and CDR2: KGHSH, LQKENI. Trimming took 6 bases from V and 7 from J, leaving 16 bases between them. CDR3 region: CASSTYEGTNSPLHF. The DNA for the CDR3 is TGTGCCAGCTCCACCTACGAGGGCACCAATTCACCCCTCCACTTT.

The V and J genes are TRBV6-5 and TRBJ1-1; D unresolved. V was cut by 6 bases and J by 1 base, with 9 bases left in between. CDR3 length: 13 residues. The germline V gene has CDR1 MNHEY and CDR2 SVGAGI. CDR3 protein: CASRAVRNTEAFF. DNA of the CDR3: TGTGCCAGCAGAGCAGTCAGGAACACTGAAGCTTTCTTT.

This chain connects TRBV6-5 to TRBJ2-7, with TRBD1 matching over 10 bases. Germline CDR1 is MNHEY and CDR2 is SVGAGI. The CDR3 spans 13 residues. V was clipped by 7 bases and J by 5 bases; unmatched bases: 5. DNA of the CDR3: TGTGCCAGCAAAGGACAGGGGGTAAACGAGCAGTACTTC. This codes for CASKGQGVNEQYF.

The chain employs TRBV4-2 and TRBJ1-4; TRBD1 agrees at 10 bases. CDR1 and CDR2 from the germline V gene are LGHNA and YNFKEQ. CDR3 length: 15 amino acids. Germline trimming cut 4 bases from V and 7 bases from J; bases unmatched to any gene: 6. The CDR3 loop is CASSRARDRGEKLFF. CDR3 nucleotide sequence: TGTGCCAGCAGCCGCGCCCGGGACAGGGGTGAAAAACTGTTTTTT.

This chain joins TRBV30 and TRBJ1-1, with 8 nucleotides matching TRBD1. The V segment lost 2 bases and the J segment 1 base; nucleotides outside the gene matches: 6. CDR3 length equals 15 residues. Germline assignment: CDR1 GTSNPN and CDR2 SVGIG (reference sequence). The CDR3, as DNA: TGTGCCTGGAGTCCAAGGACAGGGTGGAACACTGAAGCTTTCTTT. This codes for CAWSPRTGWNTEAFF. The full variable domain, completed using reference TRBV30 and TRBJ1-1, is SQTIHQWPATLVQPVGSPLSLECTVEGTSNPNLYWYRQAAGRGLQLLFYSVGIGQISSEVPQNLSASRPQDRQFILSSKKLLLSDSGFYLCAWSPRTGWNTEAFFGQGTRLTVV.

This sequence joins TRBV7-9 and TRBJ2-7, with D hard to call. Germline values: CDR1 SEHNR, CDR2 FQNEAQ (reference sequence). This CDR3 has 13 amino acids. The V end lost 3 bases, the J end lost 5 bases, and 11 bases lay between the germline ends. This CDR3 reads CASSFPVRNEQYF. The DNA of the CDR3 is TGTGCCAGCAGCTTTCCGGTTCGGAACGAGCAGTACTTC.

CDR3 protein: CASSQPGTAISNQPQHF. The CDR3 DNA follows: TGCGCCAGCAGCCAACCCGGGACAGCTATTAGCAATCAGCCCCAGCATTTT. This sequence joins TRBV4-1 and TRBJ1-5; 7 positions match TRBD1. Per germline, CDR1 MGHRA and CDR2 YSYEKL. After removal of 2 bases from V and 0 bases from J, the junction contained 7 bases not matched to a gene. The CDR3 extends over 17 amino acids.

The J gene is TRBJ2-3, the V gene TRBV6-5; possibly TRBD1 for D (6 bases). Trimming pared 0 bases from V and 4 bases from J, leaving 11 bases between. The CDR3 loop spans 15 amino acids. CDR1 MNHEY and CDR2 SVGAGI come from the germline V gene. CDR3 region: CASSYSSEGADTQYF. As DNA, the CDR3 is TGTGCCAGCAGTTACTCGAGTGAGGGGGCAGATACGCAGTATTTT.

The rearrangement links TRBV9 to TRBJ1-1; D remains unclear. V was trimmed by 4 bases and J by 4 bases, leaving 17 bases between them. CDR1 and CDR2 from the germline V gene are SGDLS and YYNGEE. This CDR3 has 15 amino acids. The CDR3 region is CASSPQRIGVTEAFF. The CDR3 DNA follows: TGTGCCAGCAGCCCTCAAAGGATCGGGGTCACTGAAGCTTTCTTT. Together with reference TRBV9 and TRBJ1-1, the CDR3 gives the full variable domain: DSGVTQTPKHLITATGQRVTLRCSPRSGDLSVYWYQQSLDQGLQFLIQYYNGEERAKGNILERFSAQQFPDLHSELNLSSLELGDSALYFCASSPQRIGVTEAFFGQGTRLTVV.

The chain combines TRBV24-1 with TRBJ2-5; D is perhaps TRBD2 (6 bases). The germline gives CDR1 KGHDR, CDR2 SFDVKD. Deletions cut 5 bases from V and 7 bases from J, with 13 bases between. This CDR3 has 13 amino acids. This chain's CDR3 is CATSVREMGTQYF. The CDR3 nucleotides read TGTGCCACCAGTGTCCGGGAGATGGGGACCCAGTACTTC.

This clone was observed once. This chain connects TRBV7-2 to TRBJ2-7; 7 bases fit TRBD1. J lost 7 bases, V lost 4 bases, and 7 bases had no gene match. Germline V gives CDR1 SGHTA, CDR2 FQGNSA. CDR3 length equals 13 residues. CDR3 region: CASSSSGGREQYF. CDR3 nucleotide sequence: TGTGCCAGCAGCTCATCAGGGGGTCGGGAGCAGTACTTC.

This chain links TRBV25-1 with TRBJ1-2; the D is unclear. Trimming stripped 9 bases from V and 3 bases from J, with 11 bases between. Germline CDR1 MGHDK, CDR2 SYGVNS. This CDR3 is built from 12 residues. The CDR3 DNA reads TGTGCCAGTGCAAGTGTTCACTATGGCTACACCTTC. This gives the protein CASASVHYGYTF.

CDR3 residues: CASSPIELAGSSTDTQYF. CDR3 sequence (DNA): TGTGCCAGCTCACCCATTGAACTAGCGGGGAGTAGCACAGATACGCAGTATTTT. This rearrangement joins TRBV18 to TRBJ2-3; 10 bases align to TRBD2. There are 18 residues in the CDR3. With 3 bases clipped from V and 0 bases from J, the junction kept 9 bases outside the gene matches. Germline V CDR1 and CDR2: KGHSH, LQKENI.

The chain links TRBV19 to TRBJ2-3; D not certain. The V end lost 1 base, the J end lost 6 bases, and 17 bases lay between the germline ends. Germline V lookup: CDR1 LNHDA, CDR2 SQIVND (reference sequence). The CDR3 is made up of 16 amino acids. The chain's CDR3 is CASSIVGGSYGDTQYF. As DNA, the CDR3 is TGTGCCAGTAGTATAGTAGGCGGCAGCTACGGGGATACGCAGTATTTT.

V and J are TRBV2 and TRBJ2-2; possible D gene TRBD1, 6 bases. Trimming shortened V by 3 bases and J by 2 bases, and 13 bases separated the two germline ends. Germline V gives CDR1 SNHLY, CDR2 FYNNEI. The CDR3 runs to 16 residues. CDR3 residues: CASSDIGGKNTGELFF. CDR3 coding DNA: TGTGCCAGCAGTGACATTGGGGGCAAAAACACCGGGGAGCTGTTTTTT.

J is TRBJ1-2 and V is TRBV9, with D possibly being TRBD1 (6 bases). Trimming took off 7 bases at V and 8 bases at J, with 24 bases between the two ends. CDR1 and CDR2 from the germline V gene are SGDLS and YYNGEE. The CDR3 is 15 amino acids. CDR3 DNA: TGTGCCAGCTCCAAGGGGGGGCAGGGGCGACGAGGCTACACCTTC. This translates into CASSKGGQGRRGYTF. Supplemented by reference TRBV9 and TRBJ1-2, the full variable domain reads DSGVTQTPKHLITATGQRVTLRCSPRSGDLSVYWYQQSLDQGLQFLIQYYNGEERAKGNILERFSAQQFPDLHSELNLSSLELGDSALYFCASSKGGQGRRGYTFGSGTRLTVV.

This clone appeared a single time. The J gene is TRBJ1-2, the V gene TRBV25-1; 8 nucleotides align to TRBD1. This CDR3 spans 12 amino acids. The ends lost 5 bases at V and 8 bases at J; junction bases unmatched: 4. Germline loops: CDR1 MGHDK, CDR2 SYGVNS. The CDR3 loop reads CASSQGAPGYTF. The CDR3 DNA follows: TGTGCCAGCAGTCAGGGGGCGCCCGGCTACACCTTC.

This chain links TRBV6-5 with TRBJ1-4, with D uncertain. The CDR3 spans 15 residues. From germline, CDR1 is MNHEY and CDR2 SVGAGI. The germline V and J ends were trimmed by 7 bases and 0 bases, with 12 bases remaining between them. CDR3: CASNKLGATNEKLFF. DNA for the CDR3: TGTGCCAGCAACAAATTAGGAGCAACTAATGAAAAACTGTTTTTT.

The V and J genes are TRBV7-3 and TRBJ2-7; 9 nucleotides line up with TRBD1. Per the germline V gene, CDR1 is SGHTA and CDR2 is FQGTGA. The V and J ends lost 4 bases and 6 bases, in that order; junction bases with no gene match: 4. The CDR3 is made up of 13 amino acids. The CDR3 is CASSSQGAGEQYF. CDR3 nucleotide sequence: TGTGCCAGCAGCTCACAGGGGGCTGGCGAGCAGTACTTC.

The chain recombines TRBV12-5 with TRBJ1-2; a possible D gene is TRBD1 (6 bases). Trimming left V 7 bases short and J 3 bases short, with 12 bases between. The CDR3 consists of 13 residues. Germline V lookup: CDR1 LGHNT, CDR2 FRNRAP. The CDR3 sequence is CASARDTHYGYTF. The CDR3 DNA reads as TGTGCTAGTGCCCGGGACACTCACTATGGCTACACCTTC. Using reference TRBV12-5 and TRBJ1-2 for the parts outside the CDR3, the full variable domain is DARVTQTPRHKVTEMGQEVTMRCQPILGHNTVFWYRQTMMQGLELLAYFRNRAPLDDSGMPKDRFSAEMPDATLATLKIQPSEPRDSAVYFCASARDTHYGYTFGSGTRLTVV.

The rearrangement uses TRBV6-5 and TRBJ2-2; D uncertain. Germline lookup yields CDR1 MNHEY and CDR2 SVGAGI. Deletions cut 6 bases from V and 2 bases from J, with 13 bases between. This CDR3 is built from 15 residues. The CDR3 sequence is CASSRGVLNTGELFF. CDR3 bases: TGTGCCAGCAGCCGCGGCGTTTTAAACACCGGGGAGCTGTTTTTT.

The chain carries TRBV10-1 and TRBJ1-5; TRBD1 agrees at 9 bases. The CDR3 has 15 amino acids. V shed 6 bases and J 4 bases; nucleotides not matched to a gene: 7. Looked up from germline, CDR1 is WNHNN and CDR2 is SYGVQD (reference sequence). This CDR3 is CASSGRDRENQPQHF. In nucleotides, the CDR3 is TGCGCCAGCAGCGGCCGGGACAGGGAAAATCAGCCCCAGCATTTT.